The 29 T cell receptor beta chains listed next were all sequenced from one sample in a study of human T cells and chemical hapten exposure. TCRdb redid the calling of the RACE reads with MiXCR, one entry per CDR3 protein. The sample shows tens of thousands of distinct CDR3 sequences, about 11% of them seen only once. Time point indicated: pre-sensitization, week 0. The sample's treatment: therapeutic diphenylcyclopropenone sensitization with weekly scalp DPC. The specimen was whole blood, collected in connection with sensitization to the hapten diphenylcyclopropenone (DPC). The receptors derive from a man aged 25 to 45 with alopecia areata. Some clones in this sample may be carry-over from other donors' samples.

This clonotype was recorded many times. This chain joins TRBV7-9 and TRBJ1-4, with D unclear. Germline V CDR1 and CDR2: SEHNR, FQNEAQ (reference sequence). The V end lost 5 bases, the J end lost 1 base, and 8 bases lay between the germline ends. The CDR3 is made up of 14 amino acids. The CDR3 DNA is TGTGCCAGCAGCCACGACTTAACTAATGAAAAACTGTTTTTT. It translates to CASSHDLTNEKLFF.

This sequence joins TRBV7-2 and TRBJ1-5; 8 bases map to TRBD1. J was trimmed by 0 bases and V by 10 bases; bases with no gene match: 5. This CDR3 region has 14 residues. Germline V gives CDR1 SGHTA, CDR2 FQGNSA. The CDR3 loop is CANGQGVSNQPQHF. In nucleotides, the CDR3 is TGTGCCAACGGACAGGGAGTTAGCAATCAGCCCCAGCATTTT.

This clonotype appeared many times. The chain is built from TRBV7-2 and TRBJ2-6, with D possibly called TRBD1 or TRBD2 (5 bases each). Germline V gene lookup returns CDR1 SGHTA and CDR2 FQGNSA. The V end lost 1 base, the J end lost 4 bases, and 11 bases lay between the germline ends. This CDR3 comprises 16 residues. The CDR3 spells CASSLERGAGANVLTF. The CDR3 DNA is TGTGCCAGCAGCTTAGAGAGGGGTGCGGGGGCCAACGTCCTGACTTTC.

In its sample, this clonotype was seen a few times. The rearrangement joins TRBV14 to TRBJ1-6; unclear D gene. This CDR3 has 14 amino acids. Looked up from germline, CDR1 is SGHDN and CDR2 is FVKESK. V shed 6 bases and J shed 0 bases, with 6 bases lying between them. CDR3 nucleotides: TGTGCCAGCAGGGCAAGCTCCTATAATTCACCCCTCCACTTT. Protein: CASRASSYNSPLHF.

The CDR3 DNA reads TGTGCCAGCAGGCGACCGGGGGGCTCCTACAATGAGCAGTTCTTC. Its protein is CASRRPGGSYNEQFF. The genes are TRBV7-3 and TRBJ2-1; 7 bases line up with TRBD2. J gave up 0 bases and V 6 bases, and 5 bases lay outside the gene matches. The germline gives CDR1 SGHTA, CDR2 FQGTGA. The CDR3 consists of 15 residues.

This rearrangement joins TRBV12-3 or TRBV12-4 to TRBJ1-5, with D unresolved. V lost 5 bases, J lost 0 bases, and 8 bases lay in between. There are 14 residues in the CDR3. CDR3 protein: CASSNGDSNQPQHF. CDR3 in DNA: TGTGCCAGCAGTAACGGGGATAGCAATCAGCCCCAGCATTTT.

This clonotype was recorded a few times. CDR3 protein: CASSVGHGYGYTF. CDR3 sequence (DNA): TGTGCCAGCAGCGTAGGGCACGGCTATGGCTACACCTTC. This chain uses TRBV9 with TRBJ1-2, with no clear D. V was pared by 0 bases and J by 4 bases, with 7 bases between. This CDR3 is 13 amino acids long. CDR1 is SGDLS and CDR2 is YYNGEE in the germline V gene.

This clonotype rates as medium-sized. The genes are TRBV2 and TRBJ2-7; D is possibly TRBD1 or TRBD2 (5 bases each). Trimming removed 7 bases from V and 3 bases from J, with 16 bases in between. The CDR3 sequence is 14 residues long. Per germline, CDR1 SNHLY and CDR2 FYNNEI. The CDR3 is CASTRGRSSYEQYV. The CDR3, as DNA: TGTGCCAGCACACGGGGACGAAGCAGCTACGAGCAGTACGTC.

This clonotype was detected a few times. The V and J genes are TRBV12-3 or TRBV12-4 and TRBJ1-2; TRBD1 agrees at 7 bases. CDR3 length: 13 amino acids. Unmatched junction bases numbered 9, after V lost 6 bases and J lost 8 bases. CDR3 region: CASSSTGAQGYTF. The CDR3 DNA is TGTGCCAGCAGCTCCACAGGGGCGCAAGGCTACACCTTC.

This clonotype was counted many times. The rearrangement uses TRBV12-3 or TRBV12-4 and TRBJ2-2; the match to TRBD1 covers 9 bases. V lost 6 bases and J lost 6; bases outside the gene matches: 5. This CDR3 has 14 residues. CDR3 sequence: CASSRTGVSGELFF. Written as DNA, the CDR3 is TGTGCCAGCAGCAGGACAGGGGTGTCCGGGGAGCTGTTTTTT.

This clonotype was seen more than once but under ten times. V gene TRBV7-6 combines with J gene TRBJ1-5; 7 nucleotides agree with TRBD1. With V trimmed by 0 bases and J by 2 bases, 4 bases remained unmatched. Germline V CDR1 and CDR2: SGHVS, FNYEAQ. The CDR3 has 16 amino acids. The CDR3 protein is CASSLASQGGNQPQHF. For the CDR3, the DNA is TGTGCCAGCAGCTTAGCCTCCCAGGGGGGCAATCAGCCCCAGCATTTT.

The chain carries TRBV7-9 and TRBJ2-5; 7 positions match TRBD1. Losses at the gene ends were 3 bases for V and 4 bases for J; bases not matched to a gene: 11. This CDR3 comprises 16 residues. Germline V gene lookup returns CDR1 SEHNR and CDR2 FQNEAQ (reference sequence). The CDR3 DNA sequence: TGTGCCAGCAGCTTTTCCGGGACAGCGGACGCAGAGACCCAGTACTTC. This translates into CASSFSGTADAETQYF.

This clonotype was recorded many times. The CDR3 DNA follows: TGTGCCAGCAGCGACGGGACAGTCTCTGGAAACACCATATATTTT. Translated: CASSDGTVSGNTIYF. The rearrangement uses TRBV9 and TRBJ1-3; TRBD1 aligns across 7 bases. CDR1 is SGDLS and CDR2 is YYNGEE in the germline V gene. The CDR3 extends over 15 amino acids. With V trimmed by 3 bases and J by 0 bases, 3 bases remained unmatched.

The CDR3 DNA sequence: TGTGCCAGTAGTATCGCCAGGGATACGCAGTATTTT. Translated, it gives CASSIARDTQYF. The rearrangement uses TRBV19 and TRBJ2-3; D is undetermined. Trimming removed 3 bases at V and 6 bases at J, with 7 bases between. The V gene's germline CDR1 is LNHDA and CDR2 SQIVND (reference sequence). The CDR3 extends over 12 amino acids. The variable domain in full, with the rest retrieved from reference TRBV19 and TRBJ2-3, is DGGITQSPKYLFRKEGQNVTLSCEQNLNHDAMYWYRQDPGQGLRLIYYSQIVNDFQKGDIAEGYSVSREKKESFPLTVTSAQKNPTAFYLCASSIARDTQYFGPGTRLTVL.

The chain combines TRBV10-3 with TRBJ2-3; D gene uncertain. This CDR3 has 13 residues. V lost 6 bases and J 0 bases, leaving 7 bases between the germline ends. The germline gives CDR1 ENHRY, CDR2 SYGVKD. The CDR3: CAISEDSTDTQYF. CDR3 sequence (DNA): TGTGCCATCAGCGAGGACAGCACAGATACGCAGTATTTT.

This clonotype occurred a few times. The V and J genes are TRBV20-1 and TRBJ1-1; 7 positions agree with TRBD1. The CDR3 covers 14 residues. The V and J ends lost 5 bases and 6 bases, in that order; junction bases with no gene match: 12. The V gene's germline CDR1 is DFQATT and CDR2 SNEGSKA (reference sequence). CDR3 residues: CSAESGTDDAEAFF. In DNA form, the CDR3 reads TGCAGTGCTGAATCCGGGACAGACGACGCTGAAGCTTTCTTT.

This clonotype appeared many times. J is TRBJ2-1 and V is TRBV6-5, with D perhaps matching TRBD1 (5 bases). The CDR3 covers 14 residues. Trimming shortened V by 4 bases and J by 5 bases, and 12 bases separated the two germline ends. From germline, CDR1 is MNHEY and CDR2 SVGAGI. As DNA, the CDR3 is TGTGCCAGCAGTTCCCCGAAGGGGAACAATGAGCAGTTCTTC. Its protein is CASSSPKGNNEQFF.

This clonotype was found many times. The chain has TRBV7-9 and TRBJ1-1, with D unresolved. V shed 1 base and J shed 4 bases, with 13 bases lying between them. Looked up from germline, CDR1 is SEHNR and CDR2 is FQNEAQ (reference sequence). This CDR3 has 15 residues. CDR3 in amino acids: CASSLVAGRSTEAFF. The CDR3 region has the DNA TGTGCCAGCAGCTTAGTTGCGGGGAGGAGCACTGAAGCTTTCTTT.

In this sample, this clonotype turned up many times. The chain joins TRBV7-6 to TRBJ2-2; D gene uncertain. The V end was cut by 8 bases, the J end by 4 bases, with 17 bases between. Germline CDR1 is SGHVS and CDR2 is FNYEAQ. This CDR3 has 15 amino acids. The CDR3, as DNA: TGTGCCAGCTCCCACCTACCCAAGGGCACCGGGGAGCTGTTTTTT. Amino acid sequence: CASSHLPKGTGELFF.

This clonotype showed up many times. The CDR3 nucleotides read TGTGCCAGCAGCATTACAGGGGGCGGCAATCAGCCCCAGCATTTT. Translating gives CASSITGGGNQPQHF. This sequence joins TRBV7-3 and TRBJ1-5; TRBD1 matches 9 bases. CDR1 SGHTA and CDR2 FQGTGA come from the germline V gene. The CDR3 is 15 residues long. After removal of 5 bases from V and 2 bases from J, the junction contained 4 bases not matched to a gene. Complete variable domain (other parts from reference TRBV7-3 and TRBJ1-5): GAGVSQTPSNKVTEKGKYVELRCDPISGHTALYWYRQSLGQGPEFLIYFQGTGAADDSGLPNDRFFAVRPEGSVSTLKIQRTERGDSAVYLCASSITGGGNQPQHFGDGTRLSIL.

This clonotype was detected many times. V gene TRBV2 combines with J gene TRBJ2-1; D might be TRBD1 (6 bases). Trimming pared 7 bases from V and 7 bases from J, leaving 20 bases between. CDR3 length: 15 residues. Germline V CDR1 and CDR2: SNHLY, FYNNEI. The CDR3, as DNA: TGTGCCAGCAACTCCTACAGGGTCGGCGGGAATGAGCAGTTCTTC. Amino acids: CASNSYRVGGNEQFF.

This clonotype was seen a few times. The J gene is TRBJ2-7, the V gene TRBV2, with 9 bases lining up with TRBD1. Germline V gene data show CDR1 as SNHLY and CDR2 as FYNNEI. CDR3 length equals 17 residues. Trimming removed 4 bases from V and 4 bases from J; junction bases left unmatched: 14. The CDR3 reads CASSAHRTGVVTYEQYV. The CDR3 region has the DNA TGTGCCAGCAGTGCCCACCGGACAGGGGTAGTGACGTACGAGCAGTACGTC.

This clonotype has a count of ten or more. V is TRBV29-1 and J is TRBJ2-5; possible D gene TRBD2, 6 bases. Trimming removed 2 bases at V and 5 bases at J, with 6 bases between. The length of the CDR3 is 11 residues. Germline assignment: CDR1 SQVTM and CDR2 ANQGSEA. CDR3: CSVERGETQYF. CDR3 nucleotides: TGCAGCGTTGAACGGGGGGAGACCCAGTACTTC.

At least ten counts were recorded for this clonotype. The chain carries TRBV28 and TRBJ1-2, with 8 bases matching TRBD1. The V gene end was trimmed by 4 bases and the J gene end by 6 bases; junction bases not matched to a gene: 4. Germline V CDR1 and CDR2: MDHEN, SYDVKM. CDR3 size: 13 residues. The CDR3 sequence is CASSYQGADGYTF. The CDR3 DNA is TGTGCCAGCAGTTATCAGGGGGCAGATGGCTACACCTTC.

DNA for the CDR3: TGCGCCAGCAGCCGCCAGACGGTGCCAGGGTCGGACACTGAAGCTTTCTTT. This translates into CASSRQTVPGSDTEAFF. This chain links TRBV4-1 with TRBJ1-1; possibly TRBD1 for D (5 bases). V was shortened by 4 bases and J by 3 bases, with 21 bases between the two germline ends. The germline gives CDR1 MGHRA, CDR2 YSYEKL. CDR3 length equals 17 residues.

This clonotype was seen a few times. The chain links TRBV28 to TRBJ2-3, with D possibly TRBD2 on 5 matching bases. Trimming cost V 5 bases and J 6 bases, with 15 bases left between them. From germline, CDR1 is MDHEN and CDR2 SYDVKM. This CDR3 comprises 14 residues. DNA for the CDR3: TGTGCCAGCAGTCCCGAGGACTTGCCGGATACGCAGTATTTT. Amino acids: CASSPEDLPDTQYF.

The chain carries TRBV28 and TRBJ1-6; 8 bases map to TRBD1. J was trimmed by 7 bases and V by 2 bases; bases with no gene match: 4. The germline V gene has CDR1 MDHEN and CDR2 SYDVKM. This CDR3 comprises 15 residues. The CDR3 spells CASSLTGGGNSPLHF. CDR3 DNA: TGTGCCAGCAGTTTAACAGGGGGAGGGAATTCACCCCTCCACTTT.

The chain joins TRBV20-1 to TRBJ1-1, with 8 bases aligning to TRBD1. The CDR3 has 18 residues. With V trimmed by 0 bases and J by 1 base, 13 bases remained unmatched. Per germline, CDR1 DFQATT and CDR2 SNEGSKA (reference sequence). The CDR3 sequence: CSARDPGQGMRENTEAFF. CDR3 DNA sequence: TGCAGTGCTAGAGATCCCGGACAGGGTATGCGGGAGAACACTGAAGCTTTCTTT.

This clonotype was recorded only once. V gene TRBV10-3 combines with J gene TRBJ1-2, with 7 positions matching TRBD1. The CDR3 spans 15 residues. CDR1 is ENHRY, CDR2 SYGVKD, per germline. The V and J ends lost 6 bases and 3 bases, in that order; junction bases with no gene match: 10. The CDR3 nucleotides read TGTGCCATCAGGGATACCGGGACAGAGTACTATGGCTACACCTTC. It yields the protein CAIRDTGTEYYGYTF.